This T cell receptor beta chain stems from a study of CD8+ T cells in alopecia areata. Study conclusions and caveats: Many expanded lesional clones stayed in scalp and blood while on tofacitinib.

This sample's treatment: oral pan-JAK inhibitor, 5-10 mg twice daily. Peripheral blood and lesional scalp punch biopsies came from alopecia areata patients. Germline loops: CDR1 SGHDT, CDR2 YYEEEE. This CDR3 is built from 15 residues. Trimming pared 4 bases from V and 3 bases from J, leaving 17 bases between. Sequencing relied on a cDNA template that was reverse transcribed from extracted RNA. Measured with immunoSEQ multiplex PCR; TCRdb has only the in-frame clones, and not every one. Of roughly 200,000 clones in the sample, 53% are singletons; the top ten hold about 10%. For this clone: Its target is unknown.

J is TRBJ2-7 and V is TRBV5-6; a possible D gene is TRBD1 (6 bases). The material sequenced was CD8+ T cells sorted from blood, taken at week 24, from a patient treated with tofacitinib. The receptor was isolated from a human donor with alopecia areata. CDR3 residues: CASSLGDTFLYEQYF. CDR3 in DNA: TGTGCCAGCAGCCTAGGGGACACTTTTCTCTACGAGCAGTACTTC.